Presented here are 8 T cell receptor beta chains from one specimen sequenced in a study of cytomegalovirus exposure and HLA in healthy donors. TCRdb keeps only in-frame clones here, not all; method: immunoSEQ multiplex PCR. The table has approximately 140,000 clones, 84% seen once. Sequenced: PBMCs. The receptors shown here come from a woman in her thirties in good health and CMV-seronegative.

The chain joins TRBV9 to TRBJ1-1; tentative D call: TRBD1 (5 bases). The length of the CDR3 is 13 residues. V gave up 2 bases and J gave up 1 base, with 6 bases separating them. Germline loops: CDR1 SGDLS, CDR2 YYNGEE. The CDR3 spells CASSVDRNTEAFF. CDR3 DNA sequence: TGTGCCAGCAGCGTCGACAGGAACACTGAAGCTTTCTTT.

The gene calls are TRBV18 and TRBJ1-1; 10 nucleotides line up with TRBD1. Germline assignment: CDR1 KGHSH and CDR2 LQKENI. CDR3 length: 14 amino acids. V lost 5 bases and J lost 10; bases outside the gene matches: 10. In DNA form, the CDR3 reads TGTGCCAGCTCAGCGATGGACAGGGGGGGACTAGCTTTCTTT. Protein: CASSAMDRGGLAFF.

The V call is TRBV5-4, the J call TRBJ2-7; weak D call: TRBD2 (5 bases). This CDR3 region has 16 residues. Per germline, CDR1 SGHNT and CDR2 YYREEE (reference sequence). The germline V and J ends were trimmed by 4 bases and 8 bases, with 25 bases remaining between them. Here the CDR3 reads CASSPAAGLEVNQQYF. CDR3 in DNA: TGTGCCAGCAGCCCCGCGGCGGGTTTAGAAGTAAATCAGCAGTACTTC. Based on the CDR3 plus reference TRBV5-4 and TRBJ2-7, the full variable domain is ETGVTQSPTHLIKTRGQQVTLRCSSQSGHNTVSWYQQALGQGPQFIFQYYREEENGRGNFPPRFSGLQFPNYSSELNVNALELDDSALYLCASSPAAGLEVNQQYFGPGTRLTVT.

This sequence joins TRBV6-5 and TRBJ1-5, with D unclear. Trimming removed 0 bases from V and 1 base from J, with 4 bases in between. CDR3 length: 14 amino acids. Germline V gene lookup returns CDR1 MNHEY and CDR2 SVGAGI. The CDR3 spells CASSYSISNQPQHF. For the CDR3, the DNA is TGTGCCAGCAGTTACTCTATCAGCAATCAGCCCCAGCATTTT.

This chain joins TRBV7-2 and TRBJ2-1; TRBD1 matches at 9 bases. Germline CDR1 and CDR2: SGHTA and FQGNSA. The CDR3 sequence is 12 residues long. The trim removed 6 bases at V and 11 bases at J, leaving 5 bases unmatched. This chain's CDR3 is CASSSGTGKQFF. The CDR3 nucleotides read TGTGCCAGCAGTTCAGGGACAGGGAAGCAGTTCTTC.

The gene calls are TRBV25-1 and TRBJ2-7; perhaps TRBD2 as D (5 bases). Deletions cut 4 bases from V and 2 bases from J, with 15 bases between. The V gene's germline CDR1 is MGHDK and CDR2 SYGVNS. This CDR3 is 15 amino acids long. The CDR3 DNA sequence: TGTGCCAGCAGTGGCATCCGGGGTGGGCCCTACGAGCAGTACTTC. This sequence encodes CASSGIRGGPYEQYF.

The genes are TRBV2 and TRBJ1-1, with unresolved D. The CDR3 is 14 residues long. The germline CDR1 and CDR2 sequences are SNHLY and FYNNEI. Trimming took off 8 bases at V and 1 base at J, with 14 bases between the two ends. As DNA, the CDR3 is TGTGCCAGCGACCTCCTATACAGGAACACTGAAGCTTTCTTT. This encodes CASDLLYRNTEAFF.

This chain connects TRBV7-9 to TRBJ1-2; D not resolved. The CDR3 spans 12 residues. CDR1 and CDR2 (germline): SEHNR, FQNEAQ (reference sequence). V lost 5 bases to trimming and J lost 10 bases, with 14 bases between them. The CDR3 DNA sequence: TGTGCCAGCAGCCCACAGCGGGTTTCCTACACCTTC. This codes for CASSPQRVSYTF.